This T cell receptor beta chain stems from a study of T cell responses to AZD1222 COVID-19 vaccine. Study results and limitations: Only a handful of individuals given AZD1222 were seropositive at baseline. Dominant at 160-218 and 743-854, vaccine-associated CD4 TCRs also spanned spike.

The assay was immunoSEQ multiplex PCR, and TCRdb's table has in-frame clones only and misses some. The sample contains tens of thousands of clones, nearly 90% of which appear only once. The CDR3 has 13 amino acids. Trimming cost V 3 bases and J 9 bases, with 12 bases left between them. Germline V gene lookup returns CDR1 LNHDA and CDR2 SQIVND (reference sequence). This clone was seen once. The antigen is undetermined. This clonotype was sampled from an adult in good health. The chain uses TRBV19 and TRBJ2-4, with D hard to call. The specimen was peripheral blood, collected on day 0 of AZD1222 vaccination. The CDR3 coding sequence is TGTGCCAGTAGTATGGTGGCCGTCGGCATTCAGTACTTC. Translated, it gives CASSMVAVGIQYF.